Below, one T cell receptor beta chain is given with its context. Its antigen is unidentified. The entry originates in a study of OX40 agonist ivuxolimab in advanced cancers. Blood sampling was done at baseline, cycle 4 day 1, and cycle 7 day 1. Only in-frame clones appear in the TCRdb table, and some are missing; sequencing was by immunoSEQ multiplex PCR. The sample records about 46,000 clones, about 88% being singletons. General study points: Relative to CD4+ cells, CD8+ T cells on average had more expanded clones. Normalized T-cell clonal expansion was also low in a subset of nonresponders.

This TCR came from an adult with an advanced solid tumor such as melanoma, head and neck, liver or kidney cancer. Sequenced material: CD4+ or CD8+ T cells sorted from blood, taken in a trial of the OX40 agonist ivuxolimab.

CDR3 in amino acids: CASSQLRGVETQYF. The CDR3 DNA reads as TGCGCCAGCAGCCAGCTTAGAGGTGTGGAGACCCAGTACTTC. The genes are TRBV4-1 and TRBJ2-5; D uncertain. V was clipped by 3 bases and J by 5 bases, with 13 bases between them. This CDR3 has 14 residues. Germline V gene sequence: CDR1 MGHRA, CDR2 YSYEKL.